Listed here is a single TCR beta chain. Its antigen is as yet unknown. This sample was taken from a study of cytomegalovirus exposure and HLA in healthy donors. Study-wide results and caveats: Sequences of the TCR beta chain were said to predict the HLA-A and HLA-B alleles of most subjects accurately.

The PCR had 60 Vbeta and 13 Jbeta primers. Assay: immunoSEQ multiplex PCR; the TCRdb copy retains only in-frame clones and omits some. The table shows about 160,000 clones, with approximately 80% occurring only once. The CDR3 sequence is 12 residues long. J lost 8 bases, V lost 8 bases, and 6 bases had no gene match. Germline-derived CDR1 and CDR2 are SGHAT and FQNNGV. Samples came from healthy bone marrow donors. This sequence was found in a boy under 10 years old in good health and CMV-seronegative. J is TRBJ1-2 and V is TRBV11-2; 9 nucleotides agree with TRBD1. Sequencing was carried out using PBMCs. This CDR3 reads CASGIQGAGYTF. CDR3 nucleotides: TGTGCCAGCGGTATACAGGGGGCCGGCTACACCTTC.